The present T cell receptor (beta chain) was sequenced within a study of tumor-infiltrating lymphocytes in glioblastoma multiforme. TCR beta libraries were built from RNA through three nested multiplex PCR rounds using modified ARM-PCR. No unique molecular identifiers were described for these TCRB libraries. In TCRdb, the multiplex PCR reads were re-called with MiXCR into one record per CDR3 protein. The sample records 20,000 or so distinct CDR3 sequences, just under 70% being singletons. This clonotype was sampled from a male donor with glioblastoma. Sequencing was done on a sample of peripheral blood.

The chain's CDR3 is CSANLQGHEQFF. The CDR3 coding sequence is TGCAGTGCTAATCTGCAGGGCCATGAGCAGTTCTTC. This chain links TRBV20-1 with TRBJ2-1; the D gene is possibly TRBD1 (5 bases). Germline V gene sequence: CDR1 DFQATT, CDR2 SNEGSKA (reference sequence). Trimming left V 4 bases short and J 8 bases short, with 12 bases between. The CDR3 extends over 12 amino acids.